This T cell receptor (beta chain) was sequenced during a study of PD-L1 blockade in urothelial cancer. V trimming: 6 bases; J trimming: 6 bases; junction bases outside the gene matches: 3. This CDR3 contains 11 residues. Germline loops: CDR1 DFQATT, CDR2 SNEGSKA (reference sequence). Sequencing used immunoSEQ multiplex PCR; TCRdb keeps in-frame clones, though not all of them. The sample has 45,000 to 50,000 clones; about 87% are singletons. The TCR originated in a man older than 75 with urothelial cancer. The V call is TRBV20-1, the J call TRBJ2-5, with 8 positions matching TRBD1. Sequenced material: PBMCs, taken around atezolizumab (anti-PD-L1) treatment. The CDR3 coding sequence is TGCAGTGCGCGACAGGGGCAGACCCAGTACTTC. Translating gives CSARQGQTQYF.